The clone carrying this T cell receptor (beta chain) appeared a few times. CDR3 length equals 13 residues. CDR1 is SGHRS, CDR2 YFSETQ, per germline. The V gene lost 8 bases and the J gene lost 4 bases, with 16 bases spanning the gap. The sample originates from a study of human T cells and chemical hapten exposure. MiXCR was run by TCRdb on the RACE reads, yielding one entry per CDR3 protein. The sample carries fewer than 95,000 distinct CDR3 sequences, 9.5% to 12% recorded once. The time point here: patch test 2, 6 weeks after DPC sensitization. Treatment in this sample: therapeutic diphenylcyclopropenone sensitization with weekly scalp DPC.

The sequences come from whole blood, collected in connection with sensitization to the hapten diphenylcyclopropenone (DPC). The sequence came from a man aged 40-49 years with alopecia areata. Some clones in this sample may be carry-over from other donors' samples. The chain links TRBV5-1 to TRBJ2-7; D might be TRBD2 (6 bases). The CDR3 region is CASGKGLRYEQYV. CDR3 in DNA: TGCGCCAGTGGGAAGGGACTCAGGTACGAGCAGTACGTC.